There are many counts of the clone carrying this T cell receptor (beta chain). The CDR3 has 15 amino acids. Germline CDR1 and CDR2: LNHDA and SQIVND (reference sequence). The V and J ends lost 1 base and 0 bases respectively, with 7 bases between them. The data belong to a study of CD8+CD57+ T cells in acquired aplastic anemia. Sequencing was done on patients that had shown CD8+CD57+ cell expansion by flow cytometry. Profiling of TCR beta VDJ combinations and CDR3 sequences used genomic DNA as template. One entry per CDR3 protein, called by TCRdb with MiXCR from the reads. The sample contains about 120,000 distinct CDR3 sequences, 55% to 60% of which appear only once.

The sequence was obtained from a human donor with aplastic anemia. The specimen sequenced was sorted CD4+, CD8+, or CD8+CD57+ T cells (not recorded which) from PBMCs. The chain employs TRBV19 and TRBJ2-1, with D perhaps matching TRBD1 (6 bases). CDR3 coding DNA: TGTGCCAGTAGTATAGGGACAGCCTCCTACAATGAGCAGTTCTTC. Amino acids: CASSIGTASYNEQFF. The variable domain in full, with the rest retrieved from reference TRBV19 and TRBJ2-1, is DGGITQSPKYLFRKEGQNVTLSCEQNLNHDAMYWYRQDPGQGLRLIYYSQIVNDFQKGDIAEGYSVSREKKESFPLTVTSAQKNPTAFYLCASSIGTASYNEQFFGPGTRLTVL.